The T cell receptor (beta chain) under discussion was sequenced for a study of T cell responses to AZD1222 COVID-19 vaccine. General study findings and limits: Repertoire sampling occurred only after the peak T cell response. Baseline serostatus was positive in only six AZD1222 recipients. Reports indicate that nearly half of spike-specific TCRs are directed at unmutated variant regions. Clonal diversity may have been underestimated in mostly white British donors.

CDR1 and CDR2 (germline): MNHEY, SVGAGI. This CDR3 contains 12 residues. Trimming shortened V by 6 bases and J by 7 bases, and 12 bases separated the two germline ends. Remarks on this clone: What it binds is unknown.

Data came from immunoSEQ multiplex PCR; TCRdb stores just in-frame clones and leaves some out. The table includes around 150,000 clones, about 91% detected once. The sequence came from an adult in good health. The sample here was peripheral blood, taken on day 0 of MenACWY control vaccination. This chain uses TRBV6-5 with TRBJ1-1; no clear D. The DNA for the CDR3 is TGTGCCAGCAGCGCTGACTGGATTGAAGCTTTCTTT. Protein sequence: CASSADWIEAFF.